The clone carrying this TCR beta chain was recorded a few times. This record comes from a study of blood T cell repertoires in COVID-19. The protocol was immunoSEQ multiplex PCR, while the TCRdb copy is restricted to in-frame clones and leaves out a portion. The sample carries tens of thousands of clones, approximately 90% recorded once. CDR3 length: 13 residues. After removal of 6 bases from V and 2 bases from J, the junction contained 2 bases not matched to a gene. Looked up from germline, CDR1 is LNHDA and CDR2 is SQIVND (reference sequence). V is TRBV19 and J is TRBJ2-3, with 7 bases matching TRBD1. Sequenced input: peripheral blood. The sequence came from a man over 45 with active or convalescent COVID-19. CDR3: CASRGTDTDTQYF. As DNA, the CDR3 is TGTGCCAGTAGAGGGACAGACACAGATACGCAGTATTTT.